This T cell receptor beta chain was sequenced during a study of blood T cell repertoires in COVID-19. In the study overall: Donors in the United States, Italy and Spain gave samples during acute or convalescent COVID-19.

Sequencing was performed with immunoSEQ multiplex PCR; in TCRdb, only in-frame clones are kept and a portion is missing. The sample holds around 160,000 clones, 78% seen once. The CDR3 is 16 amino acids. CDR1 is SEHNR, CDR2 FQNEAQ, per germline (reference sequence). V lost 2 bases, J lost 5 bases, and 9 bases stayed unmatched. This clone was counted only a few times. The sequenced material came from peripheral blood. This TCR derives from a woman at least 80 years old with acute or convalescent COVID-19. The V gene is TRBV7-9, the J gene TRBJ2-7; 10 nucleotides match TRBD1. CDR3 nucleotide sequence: TGTGCCAGCAGCTTACCCGGGGGACAGGGGACCCACGAGCAGTACTTC. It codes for CASSLPGGQGTHEQYF.